This TCR beta chain was captured in a study of shared clonotypes between healthy human individuals (dated by TCRdb to about 2020). In the study overall: The cohort included a few men and a couple of women between 18 and 49 years of age. For each donor, CD4 naive and CD4 memory were each run on three plates, CD8 naive on two plates, and CD8 memory on one plate. Blood TCR repertoires of about 5 healthy adults were deeply sequenced to estimate repertoire size and the extent of clonotype sharing between individuals. To increase sequencing depth and limit assay-specific biases, different laboratories used diverse techniques to prepare libraries and sequence TCR repertoires. Between about 0.94 and 8.9 billion PBMCs per donor were obtained by leukapheresis. Here is what the overall study found, with its caveats: Around 5% of naive CD4, around 3.6% of naive CD8, approximately 2.2% of memory CD4, and less than 0.45% of memory CD8 clonotypes were shared across several donors. The genetic and exposure-history diversity represented was limited by the small number of donors. Larger estimated clonotype richness was generally found for naive subsets than for memory subsets. Based on pairwise subsampling, the degree of clonotype sharing among donors was expected to be affected by sequencing depth. Sampling was restricted to blood, and TCR repertoires in tissues likely differ from the TCR repertoires found in blood. Even with the large sequencing depth, rarefaction of the sorted-subset datasets indicated that sequencing was incomplete. Clonotypes shared by all four sorted-subset donors showed higher generation probabilities than non-shared clonotypes.

A note on this clone: The antigen it binds to is not known. Qualities for individual bases were not recorded, and no much larger clone is one base off.

CDR1 and CDR2 are read off the germline V gene as SGHVS and FQNEAQ. Trimming removed 8 bases from V and 1 base from J, leaving 11 bases between the germline ends. Including cysteine and phenylalanine, the CDR3 has 13 amino acids. Only the CDR3 portion is preserved as DNA: 39 bases, with reading frame beginning at the first base. The donors were healthy, HIV-negative adults with no recently reported acute infections or vaccinations. Every donor was a Caucasian adult residing in Nashville, Tennessee, USA. CD4+ T cells were enriched through magnetic negative selection, after which naive cells were positively selected on CD45RA and the remaining negative fraction served as the memory subset. Blood was obtained by leukapheresis, after which PBMCs were separated by Ficoll-Histopaque density gradient centrifugation and cryopreserved in liquid nitrogen vapor phase. Analytical flow cytometry was used to check the purity and quantity of every magnetically sorted T cell population. From each sorted fraction, genomic DNA was isolated and quantified by UV absorbance on a Nanodrop 2000c.

Using the deep immunoSEQ assay, TCR CDR3 regions were amplified from genomic DNA by multiplex PCR. Genomic DNA extracted from each cell subset was distributed evenly over all wells of several immunoSEQ 96-well plates, and each plate served as one replicate. For sorted subsets, roughly 200 ng genomic DNA, equal to about 30,000 T cell genomes, was loaded into each replicate PCR. The purified libraries were quantified using a Qubit 3.0 fluorometer, sized with a Bioanalyzer 2100, and then quantified again using the KAPA Library Quantification kit. Each immunoSEQ 96-well plate was sequenced on its own single-read 150-cycle Illumina NextSeq 550 flow cell. On the study's bioinformatics: Because only junctional sequences without quality scores were contained in the immunoSEQ output, filtering matching that applied to full-length reads could not be performed. To assign V/J genes and CDR3, sequences were annotated using PyIR, a Python wrapper for IgBLAST v1.9, with IMGT germline references. Any read was removed if the V/J assignment was weak (E-value above 1e-6), the CDR3 was missing, or the read contained stop codons, out-of-frame junctions, or ambiguous translated residues. A V3J clonotype was defined by an identical inferred V gene, J gene, and CDR3 amino acid sequence. Percentage overlap between repertoires was computed as shared unique clonotypes divided by the size of the smaller repertoire. Three approaches were used to assess repertoire richness: RTK rarefaction, the Chao1 estimator, and Recon v2.1 estimates of unobserved clonotypes. For all TCRbeta clonotypes obtained by the gDNA method from a handful of donors, generation probabilities were computed with OLGA. TCRdb carries this immuneACCESS record with in-frame sequences only. Its versions omit some clonotypes, under half of them owing to an unresolved V gene in the studies checked, with the rest unexplained. The D gene and trimming were derived from the DNA, and the V and J assignments and clone size from that table. Within this sample are approximately 1.5 million clones, with roughly 98.5% of them counted one time only. The ten largest clones capture roughly 0.35% of the sample.

This sequence was found in a man aged 25 to 40 in good health. The sequence is built from TRBV7-8 and TRBJ1-1, with the D gene not clear enough to name. Sample: naive CD4+ T cells sorted from blood. The cell subset or site label corresponds to: CD45RA+ positively selected. The bases read TGTGCCAGCGAGGATTTACAGAACACTGAAGCTTTCTTT. Its product reads: CASEDLQNTEAFF.